This record looks at one T cell receptor (beta chain) sequence and its context. The data derive from a study of blood T cell repertoires in COVID-19. TCRdb keeps only in-frame clones here, not all; method: immunoSEQ multiplex PCR. The sample consists of fewer than 250,000 clones, approximately 91% of them appearing once. CDR3 length: 16 amino acids. V was clipped by 4 bases and J by 1 base, with 14 bases between them. Germline values: CDR1 SGHNT, CDR2 YENEEA. The chain employs TRBV11-3 and TRBJ2-1; a weak D match, TRBD1 (6 bases). Specimen: peripheral blood. This receptor was taken from a man aged 40-49 years with acute or convalescent COVID-19. The CDR3 bases are TGTGCCAGCAGCTCCTGGACAGCCACATCCTACAATGAGCAGTTCTTC. It yields the protein CASSSWTATSYNEQFF.